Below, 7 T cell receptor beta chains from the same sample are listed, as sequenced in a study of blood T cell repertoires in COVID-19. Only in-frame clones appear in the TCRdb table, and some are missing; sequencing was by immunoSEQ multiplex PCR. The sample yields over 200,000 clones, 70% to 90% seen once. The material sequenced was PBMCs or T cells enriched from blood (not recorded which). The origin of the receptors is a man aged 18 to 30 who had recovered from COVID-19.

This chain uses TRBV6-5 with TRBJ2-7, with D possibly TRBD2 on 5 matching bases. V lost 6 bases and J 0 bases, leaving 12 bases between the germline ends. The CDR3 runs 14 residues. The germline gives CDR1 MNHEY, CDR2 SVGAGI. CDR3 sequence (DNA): TGTGCCAGCAGCCACGAGAGGGACTCCTACGAGCAGTACTTC. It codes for CASSHERDSYEQYF.

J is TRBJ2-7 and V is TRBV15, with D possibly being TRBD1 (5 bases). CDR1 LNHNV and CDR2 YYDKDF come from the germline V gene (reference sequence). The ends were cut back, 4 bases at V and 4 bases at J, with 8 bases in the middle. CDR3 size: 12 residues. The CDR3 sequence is CATSIPGYEQYF. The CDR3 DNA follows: TGTGCCACCAGCATCCCAGGGTACGAGCAGTACTTC. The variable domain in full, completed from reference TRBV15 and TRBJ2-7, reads DAMVIQNPRYQVTQFGKPVTLSCSQTLNHNVMYWYQQKSSQAPKLLFHYYDKDFNNEADTPDNFQSRRPNTSFCFLDIRSPGLGDTAMYLCATSIPGYEQYFGPGTRLTVT.

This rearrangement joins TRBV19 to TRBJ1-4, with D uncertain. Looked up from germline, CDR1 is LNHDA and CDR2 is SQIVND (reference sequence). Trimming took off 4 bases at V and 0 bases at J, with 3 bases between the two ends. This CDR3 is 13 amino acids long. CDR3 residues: CASSTSTNEKLFF. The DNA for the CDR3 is TGTGCCAGTAGTACCTCAACTAATGAAAAACTGTTTTTT. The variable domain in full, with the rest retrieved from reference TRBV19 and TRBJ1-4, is DGGITQSPKYLFRKEGQNVTLSCEQNLNHDAMYWYRQDPGQGLRLIYYSQIVNDFQKGDIAEGYSVSREKKESFPLTVTSAQKNPTAFYLCASSTSTNEKLFFGSGTQLSVL.

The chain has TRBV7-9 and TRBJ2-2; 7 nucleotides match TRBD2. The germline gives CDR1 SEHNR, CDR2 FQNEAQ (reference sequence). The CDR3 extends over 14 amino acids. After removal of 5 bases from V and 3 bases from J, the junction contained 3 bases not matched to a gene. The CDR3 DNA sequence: TGTGCCAGCAGCCCGGGACTATACACCGGGGAGCTGTTTTTT. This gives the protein CASSPGLYTGELFF.

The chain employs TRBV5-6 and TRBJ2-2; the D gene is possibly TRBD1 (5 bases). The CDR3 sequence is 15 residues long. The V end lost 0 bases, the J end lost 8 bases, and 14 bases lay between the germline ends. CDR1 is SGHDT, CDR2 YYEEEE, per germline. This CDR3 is CASSLGVGPQGELFF. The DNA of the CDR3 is TGTGCCAGCAGCTTGGGAGTGGGGCCCCAGGGGGAGCTGTTTTTT.

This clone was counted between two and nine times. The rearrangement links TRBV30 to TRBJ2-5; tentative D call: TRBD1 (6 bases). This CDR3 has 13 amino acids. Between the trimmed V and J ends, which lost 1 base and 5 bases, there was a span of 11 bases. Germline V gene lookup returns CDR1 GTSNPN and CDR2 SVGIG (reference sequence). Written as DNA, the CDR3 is TGTGCCTGGAGTGGGACAGCCTCTGAGACCCAGTACTTC. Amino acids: CAWSGTASETQYF.

CDR3 sequence reads: CASSSPRSGQSVDGYTF. DNA for the CDR3: TGTGCCAGCAGTTCTCCCCGTTCGGGACAGTCCGTGGATGGCTACACCTTC. The V and J genes are TRBV28 and TRBJ1-2; 7 bases fit TRBD1. This CDR3 has 17 amino acids. V lost 4 bases to trimming and J lost 6 bases; unmatched junction nucleotides: 17. Germline CDR1 reads MDHEN; CDR2 reads SYDVKM.